This T cell receptor beta chain comes out of a study of blood T cell repertoires in COVID-19. Study-level information: COVID-19 samples collected from the United States, Italy and Spain covered acute and convalescent phases.

Participant ages covered roughly 18 to 89 years across 24 US areas. Participants' reported clinical history set cohort assignment. Germline V gene sequence: CDR1 GTSNPN, CDR2 SVGIG (reference sequence). V lost 0 bases, J lost 3 bases, and 8 bases stayed unmatched. This CDR3 is 16 amino acids long. Authors' processing steps: Researchers report that nucleated cell counts were estimated from reference gene primer amplification. Only in-frame clones appear in the TCRdb table, and some are missing; sequencing was by immunoSEQ multiplex PCR. The V and J calls and clone size were taken over from that table, and D and trimming were inferred from the DNA. The sample includes under 250,000 clones, 85% of them seen just once. This clone was recorded at least ten times.

The chain uses TRBV30 and TRBJ1-2; the match to TRBD1 covers 9 bases. The sample comprised PBMCs or T cells enriched from blood (not recorded which). The TCR sequence derives from a woman aged 45-65 years with acute COVID-19. The CDR3 bases are TGTGCCTGGAGTGTCAAGGGACAGGGTAAACACTATGGCTACACCTTC. Its protein is CAWSVKGQGKHYGYTF. Combining the CDR3 with reference TRBV30 and TRBJ1-2 gives the whole variable domain SQTIHQWPATLVQPVGSPLSLECTVEGTSNPNLYWYRQAAGRGLQLLFYSVGIGQISSEVPQNLSASRPQDRQFILSSKKLLLSDSGFYLCAWSVKGQGKHYGYTFGSGTRLTVV.